Reported below is one T cell receptor (beta chain). Its antigen remains unknown. This entry belongs to a study of shared clonotypes between healthy human individuals. General study points: Clonotype sharing among donors was thought likely to change with sequencing depth. Larger richness was generally estimated for naive than memory subsets.

Healthy and HIV-negative, the adult donors had no recent acute infections or vaccinations. Across several immunoSEQ plates, the genomic DNA of each subset was split evenly. TCRdb keeps only in-frame clones here, not all; method: immunoSEQ multiplex PCR. Found here are over 2 million clones, 85% to 95% of them singletons; the top ten hold more than 0.1%. Trimming removed 3 bases from V and 6 bases from J, with 14 bases in between. Germline V lookup: CDR1 LNHDA, CDR2 SQIVND (reference sequence). This CDR3 has 15 amino acids. This sequence was found in a man aged 18 to 30 in good health. The sequenced material came from naive CD4+ T cells sorted from blood. Regarding subset: CD45RA+ positively selected. The chain is built from TRBV19 and TRBJ1-4; unclear D gene. The CDR3 bases are TGTGCCAGTAGTATGATAGGAGGGTTGGATGAAAAACTGTTTTTT. It encodes CASSMIGGLDEKLFF. Variable domain in full (rest from reference TRBV19 and TRBJ1-4): DGGITQSPKYLFRKEGQNVTLSCEQNLNHDAMYWYRQDPGQGLRLIYYSQIVNDFQKGDIAEGYSVSREKKESFPLTVTSAQKNPTAFYLCASSMIGGLDEKLFFGSGTQLSVL.